This is a list of T cell receptor beta chains from one sample in a study of high-grade serous ovarian cancer treatment subgroups. TCRdb keeps only in-frame clones here, not all; method: immunoSEQ multiplex PCR. The sample includes roughly 5,000 clones, approximately 70% of them seen just once. Input material: tumor tissue. The receptors come from a human donor with high-grade serous ovarian cancer. Both conserved end residues are trimmed from each CDR3. Fields, in order: V gene, CDR3 protein.

V gene: TRBV4-3; CDR3 protein: ASSPMHANNEQF
V gene: TRBV5-1; CDR3 protein: ASSGTDRATDTQY
V gene: TRBV4-3; CDR3 protein: ASSQETSGILTDTQY
V gene: TRBV19; CDR3 protein: ASSIPRSLRQF
V gene: TRBV15; CDR3 protein: ATSRDFGTEQF
V gene: TRBV7-9; CDR3 protein: ASSLNRLQGILENEQF
V gene: TRBV7-9; CDR3 protein: ASSLLGTEAF
V gene: TRBV10-3; CDR3 protein: AISESRKRRIYGYT
V gene: TRBV5-1; CDR3 protein: ASSLDPGQGAAGELF
V gene: TRBV19; CDR3 protein: ASSTRTGRDTEAF
V gene: TRBV11-3; CDR3 protein: ASSLGTSGRTDTQY
V gene: TRBV25-1; CDR3 protein: ASSKAAINYGYT
V gene: TRBV5-1; CDR3 protein: ASSLRQGADNEKLF
V gene: TRBV4-2; CDR3 protein: ASSQDLSLDRGRVKLF
V gene: TRBV27; CDR3 protein: ASSLTLLSLAGGLNTQY
V gene: TRBV29-1; CDR3 protein: SVPGTGSYEQY
V gene: TRBV6-1; CDR3 protein: ASSEDLAGSYEQY
V gene: TRBV2; CDR3 protein: ASLVGGGYGYT
V gene: TRBV6-4; CDR3 protein: ATSGTGTPGDAF
V gene: TRBV28; CDR3 protein: ASSTGVGQPQH
V gene: TRBV18; CDR3 protein: ASSPQGMNTEAF
V gene: TRBV28; CDR3 protein: ASSLLRGLAANNEQF
V gene: TRBV11-3; CDR3 protein: ASSPGLAEGGTQY
V gene: TRBV9; CDR3 protein: ASSVGRAPNTEAF
V gene: TRBV18; CDR3 protein: ASSHHRQGASSAGNTIY
V gene: TRBV18; CDR3 protein: ASSPPSSGYTYGYT